The 11 T cell receptor beta chains below all came from one sample that was sequenced in a study of early T cells in non-severe SARS-CoV-2 infection. One entry per CDR3 protein, called by TCRdb with MiXCR from the 5' RACE reads. The sample has roughly 110,000 distinct CDR3 sequences, 11% seen once. Material for sequencing was whole blood. The source is an adult who was a healthcare worker with PCR-confirmed SARS-CoV-2 infection or an uninfected control (not recorded which).

Ten or more counts support this clonotype. The chain joins TRBV14 to TRBJ2-2, with 8 bases fitting TRBD2. Trimming took 3 bases from V and 6 from J; bases not matched to a gene: 9. Germline CDR1 SGHDN, CDR2 FVKESK. CDR3 length: 16 amino acids. The CDR3 loop reads CASSHPAGRAAGELFF. Here the CDR3 DNA reads TGTGCCAGCAGCCATCCCGCCGGGAGGGCCGCCGGGGAGCTGTTTTTT.

This clonotype was found many times. This rearrangement joins TRBV7-8 to TRBJ1-1; D gene ambiguous. V lost 5 bases and J 4 bases, leaving 14 bases between the germline ends. Germline V lookup: CDR1 SGHVS, CDR2 FQNEAQ. This CDR3 has 14 amino acids. The DNA of the CDR3 is TGTGCCAGCAGCCTAGGGCCTGTTGGCACTGAAGCTTTCTTT. Residues: CASSLGPVGTEAFF.

The chain links TRBV11-2 to TRBJ2-5, with D perhaps TRBD1 (5 bases). Between the trimmed V and J ends, which lost 6 bases and 5 bases, there was a span of 13 bases. This CDR3 comprises 13 residues. The germline CDR1 and CDR2 sequences are SGHAT and FQNNGV. The CDR3 nucleotides read TGTGCCAGCAGAGAATCAGGGTCGGAGACCCAGTACTTC. Encoded protein: CASRESGSETQYF.

This clonotype was observed many times. The J gene is TRBJ2-1, the V gene TRBV4-1, with 8 bases aligning to TRBD2. The J segment lost 0 bases and the V segment lost 2 bases, leaving 6 bases of the junction unmatched. Germline CDR1 MGHRA, CDR2 YSYEKL. The CDR3 consists of 17 residues. DNA of the CDR3: TGCGCCAGCAGCCAAAGCCCCAGCGGGAGCTCCTACAATGAGCAGTTCTTC. It encodes CASSQSPSGSSYNEQFF.

This clonotype occurred many times. This chain connects TRBV2 to TRBJ2-1; D is uncertain. The CDR3 runs to 11 residues. The V end was cut by 11 bases, the J end by 5 bases, with 10 bases between. Germline-derived CDR1 and CDR2 are SNHLY and FYNNEI. The CDR3 reads CAWYEDNEQFF. The CDR3 DNA is TGTGCCTGGTACGAGGACAATGAGCAGTTCTTC.

This clonotype has at least ten counts. In nucleotides, the CDR3 is TGTGCCAGCAGCTTCAGTACTAGTTACAATGAGCAGTTCTTC. Protein product: CASSFSTSYNEQFF. V and J are TRBV7-9 and TRBJ2-1, with D tentatively TRBD2 (5 bases). Looked up from germline, CDR1 is SEHNR and CDR2 is FQNEAQ (reference sequence). Between the trimmed V and J ends, which lost 3 bases and 4 bases, there was a span of 10 bases. The length of the CDR3 is 14 residues.

The rearrangement uses TRBV5-8 and TRBJ1-5; 9 bases are shared with TRBD1. V shed 7 bases and J 1 base; nucleotides not matched to a gene: 6. Germline CDR1 is SGHTS and CDR2 is YDEGEE. The CDR3 contains 15 residues. The CDR3 DNA reads TGTGCCAGCGGGGACAGGGTAGCGAGCAATCAGCCCCAGCATTTT. Its translation is CASGDRVASNQPQHF.

This clonotype was picked up a small number of times. This chain links TRBV11-2 with TRBJ2-3; 8 bases line up with TRBD2. CDR1 is SGHAT and CDR2 is FQNNGV in the germline V gene. CDR3 length: 18 amino acids. V gave up 6 bases and J gave up 3 bases; unmatched junction bases: 17. The chain's CDR3 is CASRSGRGSGRLTDTQYF. CDR3 sequence (DNA): TGTGCCAGCAGAAGCGGCAGGGGCAGCGGGAGATTGACAGATACGCAGTATTTT.

This sequence joins TRBV5-1 and TRBJ2-2; D unresolved. V was shortened by 0 bases and J by 5 bases, with 14 bases between the two germline ends. Germline-derived CDR1 and CDR2 are SGHRS and YFSETQ. The CDR3 runs to 16 residues. CDR3: CASSLVAPRTTGELFF. In DNA, the CDR3 is TGCGCCAGCAGCTTGGTAGCCCCTCGAACAACCGGGGAGCTGTTTTTT.

In regard to this clonotype: A much bigger clone sits one base away, suggesting this may be a read error. The V call is TRBV19, the J call TRBJ2-6; D unclear. V was pared by 5 bases and J by 15 bases, with 17 bases between. The CDR3 length is 13 residues. From germline, CDR1 is LNHDA and CDR2 SQIVND (reference sequence). The CDR3 region is CASSPTDTGSLTF. CDR3 in DNA: TGTGCCAGTAGTCCCACCGACACGGGCTCCCTGACTTTC.

The rearrangement joins TRBV30 to TRBJ2-3; D is possibly TRBD1 (5 bases). Trimming left V 5 bases short and J 5 bases short, with 17 bases between. The CDR3 sequence is 14 residues long. Germline assignment: CDR1 GTSNPN and CDR2 SVGIG (reference sequence). CDR3 nucleotide sequence: TGTGCCTGGGACAGATTCGGGTCTCGAGATACGCAGTATTTT. It codes for CAWDRFGSRDTQYF.